The 15 T cell receptor beta chains given below trace back to one sample, sequenced in a study of OX40 agonist ivuxolimab in advanced cancers. TCRdb's copy holds only in-frame clones and misses some; the assay was immunoSEQ multiplex PCR. Counted here are 45,000 to 60,000 clones, approximately 87% occurring once; the ten biggest clones make up approximately 7%. This specimen consisted of CD4+ or CD8+ T cells sorted from blood, obtained in a trial of the OX40 agonist ivuxolimab. The receptors shown here come from an adult with an advanced solid tumor such as melanoma, head and neck, liver or kidney cancer.

The V gene is TRBV7-9, the J gene TRBJ2-5, with TRBD2 as a possible D gene (7 bases). CDR1 and CDR2 (germline): SEHNR, FQNEAQ (reference sequence). The CDR3 covers 13 residues. The ends were cut back, 6 bases at V and 5 bases at J, with 13 bases in the middle. The CDR3 region is CASRSGGSETQYF. CDR3 coding DNA: TGTGCCAGCAGATCGGGGGGCTCGGAGACCCAGTACTTC.

This clone was seen just once. This chain uses TRBV9 with TRBJ2-5; TRBD2 matches at 11 bases. The CDR3 runs to 16 residues. Germline assignment: CDR1 SGDLS and CDR2 YYNGEE. The V and J ends lost 0 bases and 5 bases, in that order; junction bases with no gene match: 6. The CDR3 reads CASSVGLAGSRETQYF. The CDR3 DNA reads TGTGCCAGCAGCGTAGGACTAGCGGGGTCCCGGGAGACCCAGTACTTC.

This chain uses TRBV29-1 with TRBJ2-3, with 10 nucleotides matching TRBD2. Germline V gives CDR1 SQVTM, CDR2 ANQGSEA. The CDR3 runs 15 residues. Germline trimming cut 2 bases from V and 6 bases from J; bases unmatched to any gene: 8. CDR3 residues: CSVEPQRGGPDTQYF. Here the CDR3 DNA reads TGCAGCGTTGAACCCCAGCGGGGGGGCCCGGATACGCAGTATTTT.

There are a few counts of this clone. The chain carries TRBV7-6 and TRBJ2-6; the D is unclear. V was trimmed by 4 bases and J by 1 base, leaving 2 bases between them. CDR3 length equals 13 residues. CDR1 SGHVS and CDR2 FNYEAQ come from the germline V gene. The CDR3 is CASSWSGANVLTF. The DNA of the CDR3 is TGTGCCAGCAGCTGGTCTGGGGCCAACGTCCTGACTTTC.

The chain joins TRBV6-1 to TRBJ1-2; 8 bases are a match to TRBD1. The V gene's germline CDR1 is MNHNS and CDR2 SASEGT. This CDR3 region has 12 residues. The V gene end was trimmed by 4 bases and the J gene end by 8 bases; junction bases not matched to a gene: 3. The CDR3 region has the DNA TGTGCCAGCAGTGCTTACAGGGGGGGCTACACCTTC. This codes for CASSAYRGGYTF.

The V gene is TRBV13, the J gene TRBJ1-2, with 8 bases that match TRBD1. Germline CDR1 reads PRHDT; CDR2 reads FYEKMQ (reference sequence). The J segment lost 5 bases and the V segment lost 4 bases, leaving 21 bases of the junction unmatched. This CDR3 is built from 19 residues. The CDR3 is CASSSKWDFDRGRVYGYTF. CDR3 DNA: TGTGCCAGCAGCTCCAAGTGGGATTTCGACAGGGGCAGAGTATATGGCTACACCTTC. The full variable domain, completed using reference TRBV13 and TRBJ1-2, is AAGVIQSPRHLIKEKRETATLKCYPIPRHDTVYWYQQGPGQDPQFLISFYEKMQSDKGSIPDRFSAQQFSDYHSELNMSSLELGDSALYFCASSSKWDFDRGRVYGYTFGSGTRLTVV.

The sample holds one count of this clone. The J gene is TRBJ1-1, the V gene TRBV2, with D hard to call. The CDR3 runs 15 residues. In germline, CDR1 is SNHLY, CDR2 FYNNEI. V was pared by 3 bases and J by 0 bases, with 11 bases between. CDR3 coding DNA: TGTGCCAGCAGTGATGTGGCTAGCTTGAACACTGAAGCTTTCTTT. Residues: CASSDVASLNTEAFF.

This rearrangement joins TRBV21-1 to TRBJ2-4; the table's D call, TRBD1, was not checked against the DNA. TRBV21-1 is recorded as a pseudogene. This CDR3 has 18 amino acids. The CDR3 protein is CASSKAGTGRGAKNIQYF. As DNA, the CDR3 is TGTGCCAGCAGCAAAGCCGGGACAGGAAGGGGGGCCAAAAACATTCAGTACTTC.

The chain carries TRBV6-6 and TRBJ1-2; no clear D. Trimming removed 2 bases from V and 3 bases from J, with 4 bases in between. This CDR3 has 12 residues. The germline CDR1 and CDR2 sequences are MNHNY and SVGAGI (reference sequence). The CDR3 DNA reads TGTGCCAGCAGTTACAGGGACTATGGCTACACCTTC. It encodes CASSYRDYGYTF.

The chain employs TRBV7-2 and TRBJ2-7, with D maybe TRBD2 (6 bases). This CDR3 has 15 residues. CDR1 SGHTA and CDR2 FQGNSA come from the germline V gene. V was shortened by 1 base and J by 5 bases, with 15 bases between the two germline ends. In DNA form, the CDR3 reads TGTGCCAGCAGCTTAGTCGGGGGAGCTCCTAACGAGCAGTACTTC. Encoded protein: CASSLVGGAPNEQYF.

The chain carries TRBV12-5 and TRBJ1-2; D not certain. Germline V gene data show CDR1 as LGHNT and CDR2 as FRNRAP. The length of the CDR3 is 14 residues. Trimming stripped 8 bases from V and 8 bases from J, with 21 bases between. The chain's CDR3 is CASTSAGRGWGYTF. The CDR3 DNA sequence: TGTGCTAGTACCTCCGCTGGGCGAGGGTGGGGCTACACCTTC.

This clone came up a few times. J is TRBJ1-2 and V is TRBV27; D may be TRBD1 (6 bases). V was pared by 2 bases and J by 4 bases, with 17 bases between. CDR3 length: 16 amino acids. Germline loops: CDR1 MNHEY, CDR2 SMNVEV (reference sequence). CDR3 bases: TGTGCCAGCAGTTTAATGTCAGGGGCTAGCTTCTATGGCTACACCTTC. This sequence encodes CASSLMSGASFYGYTF.

CDR3 sequence reads: CASSSTGVGELFF. As DNA, the CDR3 is TGTGCCAGCAGTTCCACAGGGGTCGGGGAGCTGTTTTTT. The J gene is TRBJ2-2, the V gene TRBV7-8, with 7 nucleotides matching TRBD1. In germline, CDR1 is SGHVS, CDR2 FQNEAQ. V was pared by 6 bases and J by 7 bases, with 5 bases of the junction left unmatched. CDR3 size: 13 residues. Looking up the rest from reference TRBV7-8 and TRBJ2-2 gives the full variable domain: GAGVSQSPRYKVAKRGQDVALRCDPISGHVSLFWYQQALGQGPEFLTYFQNEAQLDKSGLPSDRFFAERPEGSVSTLKIQRTQQEDSAVYLCASSSTGVGELFFGEGSRLTVL.

The rearrangement uses TRBV18 and TRBJ2-7; D unclear. CDR1 and CDR2 (germline): KGHSH, LQKENI. The length of the CDR3 is 15 residues. Trimming removed 0 bases at V and 2 bases at J, with 11 bases between. The CDR3 sequence is CASSPPGREPYEQYF. The CDR3 DNA is TGTGCCAGCTCACCACCGGGAAGGGAACCCTACGAGCAGTACTTC.

This sequence joins TRBV25-1 and TRBJ2-6, with TRBD1 matching 8 bases. The germline V gene has CDR1 MGHDK and CDR2 SYGVNS. The CDR3 contains 18 residues. Unmatched junction bases numbered 8, after V lost 3 bases and J lost 1 base. The CDR3: CASSDIGQGISGANVLTF. The DNA of the CDR3 is TGTGCCAGCAGTGACATAGGACAGGGCATTTCTGGGGCCAACGTCCTGACTTTC.